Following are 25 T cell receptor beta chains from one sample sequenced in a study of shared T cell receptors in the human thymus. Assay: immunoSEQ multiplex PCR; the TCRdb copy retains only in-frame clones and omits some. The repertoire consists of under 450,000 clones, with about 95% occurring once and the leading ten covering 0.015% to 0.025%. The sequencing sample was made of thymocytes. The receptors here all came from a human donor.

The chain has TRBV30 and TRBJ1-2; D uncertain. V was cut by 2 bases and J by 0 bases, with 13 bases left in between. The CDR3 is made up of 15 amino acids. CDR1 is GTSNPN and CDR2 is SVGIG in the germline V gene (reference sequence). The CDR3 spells CAWSPPQVPNYGYTF. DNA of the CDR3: TGTGCCTGGAGTCCCCCGCAGGTACCTAACTATGGCTACACCTTC.

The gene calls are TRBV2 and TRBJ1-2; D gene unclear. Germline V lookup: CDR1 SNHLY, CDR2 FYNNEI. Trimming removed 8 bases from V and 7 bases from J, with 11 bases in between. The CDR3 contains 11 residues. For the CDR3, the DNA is TGTGCCAGCGGTGGAGAGTTTGGCTACACCTTC. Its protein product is CASGGEFGYTF.

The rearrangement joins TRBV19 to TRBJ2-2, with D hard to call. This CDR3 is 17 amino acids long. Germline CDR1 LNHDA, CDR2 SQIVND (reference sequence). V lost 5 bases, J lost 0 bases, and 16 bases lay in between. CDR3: CASSPSPLMANTGELFF. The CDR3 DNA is TGTGCCAGTAGTCCCTCCCCCCTAATGGCGAACACCGGGGAGCTGTTTTTT.

CDR3: CASSVADLAGVTGELFF. In DNA, the CDR3 is TGTGCCAGCAGCGTAGCTGATCTAGCGGGAGTCACCGGGGAGCTGTTTTTT. This rearrangement joins TRBV9 to TRBJ2-2; 10 nucleotides line up with TRBD2. CDR1 and CDR2 (germline): SGDLS, YYNGEE. Germline trimming cut 0 bases from V and 4 bases from J; bases unmatched to any gene: 6. The length of the CDR3 is 17 residues.

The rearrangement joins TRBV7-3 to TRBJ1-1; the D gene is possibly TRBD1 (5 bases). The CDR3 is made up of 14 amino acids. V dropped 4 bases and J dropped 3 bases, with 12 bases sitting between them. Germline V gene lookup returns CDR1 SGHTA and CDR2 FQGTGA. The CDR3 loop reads CASSSGGADTEAFF. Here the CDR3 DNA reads TGTGCCAGCAGCTCTGGAGGGGCGGACACTGAAGCTTTCTTT.

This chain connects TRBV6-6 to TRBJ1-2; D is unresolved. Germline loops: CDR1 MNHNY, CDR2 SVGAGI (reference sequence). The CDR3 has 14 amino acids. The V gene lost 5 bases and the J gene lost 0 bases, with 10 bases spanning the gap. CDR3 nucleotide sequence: TGTGCCAGCAGTCCCCGATCGACTAACTATGGCTACACCTTC. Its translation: CASSPRSTNYGYTF.

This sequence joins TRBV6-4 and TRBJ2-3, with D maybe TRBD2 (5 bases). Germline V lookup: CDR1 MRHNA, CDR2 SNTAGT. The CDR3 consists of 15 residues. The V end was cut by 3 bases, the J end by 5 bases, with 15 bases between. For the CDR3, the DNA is TGTGCCAGCAGTGAATGTGCGGGCCCGGAAGATACGCAGTATTTT. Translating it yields CASSECAGPEDTQYF.

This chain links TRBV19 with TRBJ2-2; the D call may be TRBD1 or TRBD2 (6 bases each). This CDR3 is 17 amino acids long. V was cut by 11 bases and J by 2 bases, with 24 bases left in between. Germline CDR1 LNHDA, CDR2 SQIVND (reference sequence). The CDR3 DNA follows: TGTGCCCCCGAAGGAGCCTACAGGGACTTAAACACCGGGGAGCTGTTTTTT. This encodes CAPEGAYRDLNTGELFF.

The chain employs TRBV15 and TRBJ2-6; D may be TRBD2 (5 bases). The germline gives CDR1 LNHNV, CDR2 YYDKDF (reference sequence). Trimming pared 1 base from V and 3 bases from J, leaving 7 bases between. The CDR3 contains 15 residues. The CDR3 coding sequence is TGTGCCACCAGCAGAGGTGGAGGTGGGGCCAACGTCCTGACTTTC. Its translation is CATSRGGGGANVLTF.

CDR3 coding DNA: TGTGCCAGCCACCGGGACAGGGGCCAAGAGACCCAGTACTTC. It specifies CASHRDRGQETQYF. This sequence joins TRBV2 and TRBJ2-5; 10 positions match TRBD1. Germline trimming cut 8 bases from V and 1 base from J; bases unmatched to any gene: 4. The CDR3 is made up of 14 amino acids. Germline V gene data show CDR1 as SNHLY and CDR2 as FYNNEI.

CDR3 sequence (DNA): TGCGCCAGCAGCCCTACTGGTGTTGGGGGGGGTCAGAACTATGGCTACACCTTC. Translation gives CASSPTGVGGGQNYGYTF. The chain couples TRBV4-1 to TRBJ1-2, with a possible D match to TRBD1 (5 bases). This CDR3 is built from 18 residues. The ends were cut back, 4 bases at V and 2 bases at J, with 23 bases in the middle. Germline CDR1 is MGHRA and CDR2 is YSYEKL.

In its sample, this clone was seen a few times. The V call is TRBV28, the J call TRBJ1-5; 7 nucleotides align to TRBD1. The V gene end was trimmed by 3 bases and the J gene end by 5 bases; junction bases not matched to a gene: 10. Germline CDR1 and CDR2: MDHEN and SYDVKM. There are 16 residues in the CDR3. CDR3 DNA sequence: TGTGCCAGCAGTTTGGACGAACAGGGGAGGGATCAGCCCCAGCATTTT. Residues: CASSLDEQGRDQPQHF.

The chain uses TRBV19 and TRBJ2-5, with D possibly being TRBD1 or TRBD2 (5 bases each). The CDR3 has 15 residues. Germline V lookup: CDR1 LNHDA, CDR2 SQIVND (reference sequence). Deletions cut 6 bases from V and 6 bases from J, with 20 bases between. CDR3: CASSRLLGAGKTQYF. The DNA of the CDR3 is TGTGCCAGTAGCCGTTTGCTCGGGGCAGGGAAGACCCAGTACTTC.

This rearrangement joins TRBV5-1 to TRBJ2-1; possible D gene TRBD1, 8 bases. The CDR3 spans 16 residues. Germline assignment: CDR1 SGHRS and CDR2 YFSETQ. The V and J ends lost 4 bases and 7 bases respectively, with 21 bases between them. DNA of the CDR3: TGCGCCAGCAGCCCCAACAAAACAGGGGGGGAGAATGAGCAGTTCTTC. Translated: CASSPNKTGGENEQFF.

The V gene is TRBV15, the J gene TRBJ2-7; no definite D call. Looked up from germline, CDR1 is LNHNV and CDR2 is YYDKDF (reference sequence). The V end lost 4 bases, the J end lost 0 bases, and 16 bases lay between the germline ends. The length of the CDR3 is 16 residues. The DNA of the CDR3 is TGTGCCACCAGCACCCCCTTGCCGCGGAGCTCCTACGAGCAGTACTTC. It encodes CATSTPLPRSSYEQYF.

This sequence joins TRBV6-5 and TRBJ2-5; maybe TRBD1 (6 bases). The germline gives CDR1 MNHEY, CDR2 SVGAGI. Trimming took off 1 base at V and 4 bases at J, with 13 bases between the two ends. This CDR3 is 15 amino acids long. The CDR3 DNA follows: TGTGCCAGCAGTTACTTATGGAGAGGGGGAGAGACCCAGTACTTC. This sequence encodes CASSYLWRGGETQYF.

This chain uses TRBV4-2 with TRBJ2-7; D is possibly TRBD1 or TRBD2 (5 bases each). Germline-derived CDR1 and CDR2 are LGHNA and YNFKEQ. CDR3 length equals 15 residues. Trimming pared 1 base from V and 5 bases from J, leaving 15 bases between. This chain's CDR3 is CASSQVAEGRNEQYF. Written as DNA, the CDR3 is TGTGCCAGCAGCCAAGTGGCAGAGGGGCGGAACGAGCAGTACTTC.

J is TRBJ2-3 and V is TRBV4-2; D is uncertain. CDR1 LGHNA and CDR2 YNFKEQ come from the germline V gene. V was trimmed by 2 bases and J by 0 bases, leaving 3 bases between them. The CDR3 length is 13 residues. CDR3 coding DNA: TGTGCCAGCAGCCAACGGAGCACAGATACGCAGTATTTT. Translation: CASSQRSTDTQYF.

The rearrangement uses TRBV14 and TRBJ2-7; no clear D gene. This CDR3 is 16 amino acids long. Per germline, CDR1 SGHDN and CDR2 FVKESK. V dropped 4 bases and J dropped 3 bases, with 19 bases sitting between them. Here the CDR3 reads CASSPHPDLKDYEQYF. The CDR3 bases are TGTGCCAGCAGCCCCCACCCCGACTTAAAGGACTACGAGCAGTACTTC.

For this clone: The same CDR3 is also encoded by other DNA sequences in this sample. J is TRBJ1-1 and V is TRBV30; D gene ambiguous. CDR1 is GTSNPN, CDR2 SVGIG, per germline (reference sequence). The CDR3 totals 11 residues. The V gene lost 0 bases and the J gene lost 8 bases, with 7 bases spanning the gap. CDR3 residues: CAWSVGGEAFF. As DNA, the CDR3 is TGTGCCTGGAGTGTGGGAGGAGAAGCTTTCTTT.

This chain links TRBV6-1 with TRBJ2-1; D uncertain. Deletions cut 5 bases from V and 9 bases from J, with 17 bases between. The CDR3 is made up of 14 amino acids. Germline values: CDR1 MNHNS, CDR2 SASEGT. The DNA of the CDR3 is TGTGCCAGCAGTACCCCCGGCAAGACGGCTGAGCAGTTCTTC. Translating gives CASSTPGKTAEQFF.

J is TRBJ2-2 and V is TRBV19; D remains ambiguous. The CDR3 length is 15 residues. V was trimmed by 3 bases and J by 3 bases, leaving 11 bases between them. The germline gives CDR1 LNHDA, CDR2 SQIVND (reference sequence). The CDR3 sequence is CASSMCDPDTGELFF. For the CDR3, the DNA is TGTGCCAGTAGTATGTGTGACCCGGACACCGGGGAGCTGTTTTTT.

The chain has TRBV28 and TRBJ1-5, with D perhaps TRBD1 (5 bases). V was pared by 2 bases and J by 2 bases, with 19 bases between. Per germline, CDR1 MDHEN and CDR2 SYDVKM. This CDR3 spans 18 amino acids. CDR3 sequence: CASSLVGAFVYGNQPQHF. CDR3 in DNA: TGTGCCAGCAGTTTAGTAGGGGCCTTTGTGTACGGCAATCAGCCCCAGCATTTT.

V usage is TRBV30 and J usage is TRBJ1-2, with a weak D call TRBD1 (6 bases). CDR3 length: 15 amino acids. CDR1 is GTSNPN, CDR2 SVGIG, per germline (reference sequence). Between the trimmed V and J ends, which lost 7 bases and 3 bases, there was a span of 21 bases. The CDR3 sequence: CASYRVRPPHYGYTF. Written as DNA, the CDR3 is TGTGCCTCTTACAGGGTACGGCCCCCCCACTATGGCTACACCTTC.

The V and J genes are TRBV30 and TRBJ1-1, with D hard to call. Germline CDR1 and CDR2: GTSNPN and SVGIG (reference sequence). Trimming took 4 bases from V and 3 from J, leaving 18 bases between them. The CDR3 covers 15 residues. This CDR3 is CAWISSGDFDTEAFF. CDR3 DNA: TGTGCCTGGATCTCATCGGGAGATTTTGACACTGAAGCTTTCTTT.